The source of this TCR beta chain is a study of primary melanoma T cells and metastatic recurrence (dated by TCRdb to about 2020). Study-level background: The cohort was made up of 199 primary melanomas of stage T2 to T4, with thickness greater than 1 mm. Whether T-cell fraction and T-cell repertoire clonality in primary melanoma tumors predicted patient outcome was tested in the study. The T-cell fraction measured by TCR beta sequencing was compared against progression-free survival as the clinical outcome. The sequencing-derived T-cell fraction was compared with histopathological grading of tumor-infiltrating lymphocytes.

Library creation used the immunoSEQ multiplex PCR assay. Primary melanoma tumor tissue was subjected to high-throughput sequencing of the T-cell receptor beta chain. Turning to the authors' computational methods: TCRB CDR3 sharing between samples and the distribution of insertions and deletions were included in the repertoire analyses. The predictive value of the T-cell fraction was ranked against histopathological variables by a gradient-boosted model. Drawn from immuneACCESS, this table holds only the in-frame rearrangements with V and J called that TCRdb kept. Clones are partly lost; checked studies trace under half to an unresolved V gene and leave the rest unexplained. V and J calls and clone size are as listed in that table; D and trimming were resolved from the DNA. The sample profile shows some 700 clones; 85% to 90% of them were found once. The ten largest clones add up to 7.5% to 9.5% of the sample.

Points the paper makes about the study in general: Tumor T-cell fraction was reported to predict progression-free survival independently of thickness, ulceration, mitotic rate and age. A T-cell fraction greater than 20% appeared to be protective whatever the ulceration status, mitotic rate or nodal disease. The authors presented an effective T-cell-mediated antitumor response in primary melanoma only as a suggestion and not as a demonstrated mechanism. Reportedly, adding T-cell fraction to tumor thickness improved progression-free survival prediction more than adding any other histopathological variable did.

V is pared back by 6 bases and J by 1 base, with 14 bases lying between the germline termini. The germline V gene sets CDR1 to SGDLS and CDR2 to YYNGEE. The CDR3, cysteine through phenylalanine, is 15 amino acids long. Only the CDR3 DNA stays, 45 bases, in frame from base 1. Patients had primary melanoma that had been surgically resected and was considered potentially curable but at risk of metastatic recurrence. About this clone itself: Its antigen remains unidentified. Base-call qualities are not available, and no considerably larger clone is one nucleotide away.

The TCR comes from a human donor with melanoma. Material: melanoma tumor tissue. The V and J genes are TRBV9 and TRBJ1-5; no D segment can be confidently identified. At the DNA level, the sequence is TGTGCCAGCAAGTTTGCCGGGCTAAGCAATCAGCCCCAGCATTTT. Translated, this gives CASKFAGLSNQPQHF.